This T cell receptor beta chain was observed in a study of preoperative IRX-2 immunotherapy in early breast cancer. Per germline, CDR1 MNHEY and CDR2 SMNVEV (reference sequence). The CDR3 is 13 amino acids. Trimming left V 0 bases short and J 5 bases short, with 6 bases between. Noted treatment: preoperative locoregional IRX-2 cytokine immunotherapy. This phase Ib study tested locoregional IRX-2 cytokine immunotherapy given before surgery. Produced via immunoSEQ multiplex PCR; TCRdb's table is partial and in-frame only. This sample carries 20,000 to 30,000 clones, around 87% of them seen once, and the ten largest clones take about 8.4%.

The receptor was isolated from a human donor with breast cancer. The material was tumor tissue, obtained after IRX-2 immunotherapy. The chain uses TRBV27 and TRBJ2-3; D gene ambiguous. The CDR3 spells CASSLSPQDTQYF. The DNA for the CDR3 is TGTGCCAGCAGTTTATCGCCCCAAGATACGCAGTATTTT.